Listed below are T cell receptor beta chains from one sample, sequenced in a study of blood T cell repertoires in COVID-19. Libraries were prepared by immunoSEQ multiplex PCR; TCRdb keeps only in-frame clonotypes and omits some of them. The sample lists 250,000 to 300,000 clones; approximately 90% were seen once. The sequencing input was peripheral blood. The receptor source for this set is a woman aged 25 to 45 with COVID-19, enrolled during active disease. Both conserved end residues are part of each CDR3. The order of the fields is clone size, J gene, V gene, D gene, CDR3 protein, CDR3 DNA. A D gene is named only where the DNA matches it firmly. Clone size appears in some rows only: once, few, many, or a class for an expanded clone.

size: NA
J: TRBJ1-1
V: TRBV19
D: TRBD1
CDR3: CASSSPGTGTEAFF
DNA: TGTGCCAGTAGTTCTCCCGGGACAGGCACTGAAGCTTTCTTT

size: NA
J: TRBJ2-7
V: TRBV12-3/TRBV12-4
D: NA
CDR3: CASSLLSYEQYF
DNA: TGTGCCAGCAGTTTACTCTCCTACGAGCAGTACTTC

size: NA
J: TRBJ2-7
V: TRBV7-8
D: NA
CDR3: CASSSSTGAYEQYF
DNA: TGTGCCAGCAGCTCCTCGACGGGAGCCTACGAGCAGTACTTC

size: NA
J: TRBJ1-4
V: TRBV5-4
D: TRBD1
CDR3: CASSRTGVEEKLFF
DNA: TGTGCCAGCTCCCGGACAGGGGTAGAGGAAAAACTGTTTTTT

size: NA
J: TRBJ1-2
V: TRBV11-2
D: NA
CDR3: CASSLEGGLSYTF
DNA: TGTGCCAGCAGCTTAGAGGGGGGATTGAGCTACACCTTC

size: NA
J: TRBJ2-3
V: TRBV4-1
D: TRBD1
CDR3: CASSQLGTGRGDTQYF
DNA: TGCGCCAGCAGCCAACTCGGGACAGGGAGGGGAGATACGCAGTATTTT

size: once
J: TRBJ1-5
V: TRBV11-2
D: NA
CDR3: CASSEQGNQPQHF
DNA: TGTGCCAGCAGCGAACAGGGTAATCAGCCCCAGCATTTT

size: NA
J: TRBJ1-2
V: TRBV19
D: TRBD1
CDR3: CASSQEDRVVVGYTF
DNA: TGTGCCAGTAGCCAAGAGGACAGGGTAGTCGTTGGCTACACCTTC

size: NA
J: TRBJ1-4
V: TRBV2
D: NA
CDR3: CASRRTINEKLFF
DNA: TGTGCCAGCCGGCGGACTATTAATGAAAAACTGTTTTTT

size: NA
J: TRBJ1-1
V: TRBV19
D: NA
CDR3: CASLTGKQAFF
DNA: TGTGCCAGCCTTACAGGGAAGCAAGCTTTCTTT

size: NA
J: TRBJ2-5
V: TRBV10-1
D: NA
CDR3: CASSGGTQETQYF
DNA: TGCGCCAGCAGCGGGGGAACCCAAGAGACCCAGTACTTC

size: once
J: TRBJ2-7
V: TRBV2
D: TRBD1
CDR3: CASYRGQGSEQYF
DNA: TGTGCCAGCTACCGCGGACAGGGCTCCGAGCAGTACTTC

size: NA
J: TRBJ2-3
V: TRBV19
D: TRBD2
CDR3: CASSQLAGGGDTQYF
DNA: TGTGCCAGTAGTCAACTAGCGGGAGGGGGAGATACGCAGTATTTT

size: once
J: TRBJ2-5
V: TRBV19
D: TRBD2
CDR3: CASSRSSGFQETQYF
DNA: TGTGCCAGTAGTAGGTCTAGCGGATTCCAAGAGACCCAGTACTTC

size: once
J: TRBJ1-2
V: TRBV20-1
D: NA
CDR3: CSASSPSGGWNYGYTF
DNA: TGCAGTGCTAGTAGCCCCTCGGGAGGTTGGAACTATGGCTACACCTTC